A selection of T cell receptor beta chains follows, all from one sample in a study of blood T cell repertoires in COVID-19. TCRdb keeps only in-frame clones here, not all; method: immunoSEQ multiplex PCR. The sample includes tens of thousands of clones, about 91% of them seen just once. Sequenced: peripheral blood. The receptor set was obtained from a human donor with active COVID-19. The donor label of this sample is uncertain. Each CDR3 is given with its conserved first and last residue. The order of the fields is CDR3 DNA, CDR3 protein, D gene, J gene, V gene. D genes are given only for firm matches.

DNA: TGTGCCAGCAATTCTCGACAGGGACGTAGCGATGGCTACACCTTC
CDR3: CASNSRQGRSDGYTF
D: TRBD1
J: TRBJ1-2
V: TRBV2

DNA: TGTGCCAGCAGAAAGACAGTGAACACTGAAGCTTTCTTT
CDR3: CASRKTVNTEAFF
D: NA
J: TRBJ1-1
V: TRBV7-3

DNA: TGCGCCAGCGGGCGGGACAGTGAGAACACTGAAGCTTTCTTT
CDR3: CASGRDSENTEAFF
D: TRBD1
J: TRBJ1-1
V: TRBV5-1

DNA: TGTGCCAGCAGCCCTAGCGCCGACAGGATAATTACCTATGGCTACACCTTC
CDR3: CASSPSADRIITYGYTF
D: NA
J: TRBJ1-2
V: TRBV6-2/TRBV6-3

DNA: TGTGCCAGCAGCTCAGGGGGCCGGCCAGATACGCAGTATTTT
CDR3: CASSSGGRPDTQYF
D: TRBD1
J: TRBJ2-3
V: TRBV6-2/TRBV6-3

DNA: TGTGCCAGCAGTGAAGCGGGTCGGGCAGGGGGATGGACTGAAGCTTTCTTT
CDR3: CASSEAGRAGGWTEAFF
D: TRBD1
J: TRBJ1-1
V: TRBV2

DNA: TGTGCCAGCACCGTTGGGACAGGGTATGGTGGCTACACCTTC
CDR3: CASTVGTGYGGYTF
D: TRBD1
J: TRBJ1-2
V: TRBV6-5

DNA: TGCAGCGTTGAAAGGGGAGGGACCCAGTACTTC
CDR3: CSVERGGTQYF
D: NA
J: TRBJ2-5
V: TRBV29-1

DNA: TGTGCCAGCAGTCCCGGGTTCGGGGAGCTGTTTTTT
CDR3: CASSPGFGELFF
D: NA
J: TRBJ2-2
V: TRBV2

DNA: TGTGCCAGCAGCGTAGTCGGACTAGCGGGGGCCACAGATACGCAGTATTTT
CDR3: CASSVVGLAGATDTQYF
D: TRBD2
J: TRBJ2-3
V: TRBV9

DNA: TGTGCCAGCAGCCCCAGCCCGGGCACCGGGGAGCTGTTTTTT
CDR3: CASSPSPGTGELFF
D: NA
J: TRBJ2-2
V: TRBV7-3

DNA: TGTGCCAGCTCACCTTCAGGGGTGAAACAAGAGACCCAGTACTTC
CDR3: CASSPSGVKQETQYF
D: NA
J: TRBJ2-5
V: TRBV18